These T cell receptor beta chains were read from a single sample in a study. TCRdb reprocessed the RT-PCR reads via MiXCR and lists one record per CDR3 protein. The sample holds fewer than 800,000 distinct CDR3 sequences, 13% to 15% seen once. Sequencing input: memory CD4+ T cells from blood. The receptors shown here come from a female donor in good health, serving as a healthy control. CDR3s include the opening cysteine and the closing phenylalanine or tryptophan. D genes are given only for firm matches. A row's size may be missing; if present it is once, few, many or a size class.

TRBV5-1	TRBJ2-1	-	few	CASSLRPGDNEQFF	TGCGCCAGCAGCTTGAGGCCAGGGGACAATGAGCAGTTCTTC
TRBV9	TRBJ1-5	-	-	CASSGGEGGQPQHF	TGTGCCAGCAGCGGGGGAGAGGGCGGACAGCCCCAGCATTTT
TRBV3-1	TRBJ2-7	-	-	CASSQDGLALSYEQYF	TGTGCCAGCAGCCAAGATGGACTCGCCCTCTCCTACGAGCAGTACTTC
TRBV29-1	TRBJ2-2	-	-	CSAGNTGELFF	TGCAGCGCAGGGAACACCGGGGAGCTGTTTTTT
TRBV5-6	TRBJ2-5	TRBD2	-	CASSLGSGGSGETQYF	TGTGCCAGCAGCTTGGGATCTGGCGGGAGCGGAGAGACCCAGTACTTC
TRBV5-1	TRBJ2-5	TRBD2	-	CASSSTSGLETQYF	TGCGCCAGCAGCTCAACTAGCGGGTTGGAGACCCAGTACTTC
TRBV28	TRBJ2-1	TRBD1	few	CASSLGTGQFF	TGTGCCAGCAGTTTAGGGACAGGGCAGTTCTTC
TRBV20-1	TRBJ2-7	-	-	CSARGQFDRRIF	TGCAGTGCTAGAGGACAGTTTGACCGTCGAATATTC
TRBV6-1	TRBJ1-2	TRBD1	few	CASSVTGAYGYTF	TGTGCCAGCAGTGTCACAGGGGCGTATGGCTACACCTTC
TRBV18	TRBJ2-7	-	many	CASSPGLSYEQYF	TGTGCCAGCAGTCCAGGACTATCCTACGAGCAGTACTTC
TRBV9	TRBJ2-2	-	few	CASSVATRGSTGELFF	TGTGCCAGCAGCGTAGCTACGAGGGGCTCCACCGGGGAGCTGTTTTTT
TRBV20-1	TRBJ2-7	TRBD1	-	CSASAPGQGVDEQYF	TGCAGTGCTAGCGCGCCGGGACAGGGGGTAGACGAGCAGTACTTC
TRBV4-3	TRBJ1-3	-	-	CASSQGTVTGNTIYF	TGCGCCAGCAGCCAAGGTACAGTCACTGGAAACACCATATATTTT
TRBV4-2	TRBJ1-2	TRBD1	many	CASSKPGQGAQGYTF	TGTGCCAGCAGCAAACCGGGACAGGGGGCTCAAGGCTACACCTTC
TRBV18	TRBJ1-4	-	-	CASSPDQGAADQLMKNCFF	-
TRBV20-1	TRBJ2-1	TRBD2	few	CSAIGMTSVYNEQFF	TGCAGTGCTATCGGTATGACTAGCGTCTACAATGAGCAGTTCTTC
TRBV30	TRBJ2-3	TRBD2	-	CAWSSRGRAGTDTQYF	TGTGCCTGGAGTTCTCGGGGGAGGGCCGGAACAGATACGCAGTATTTT
TRBV10-2	TRBJ2-3	-	many	CASSVYTDTQYF	TGCGCCAGCAGTGTCTACACAGATACGCAGTATTTT
TRBV30	TRBJ2-7	-	many	CAWSKVYEQYF	TGTGCCTGGAGTAAAGTCTACGAGCAGTACTTC